This T cell receptor (beta chain) was recorded in a study of CD4 and CD8 cells across lung adenocarcinoma regions. The V and J ends lost 0 bases and 1 base respectively, with 9 bases between them. The CDR3 loop spans 15 amino acids. Germline loops: CDR1 MNHEY, CDR2 SVGAGI. The patients had localized lung adenocarcinoma, a non-small cell subtype. MiXCR, run by TCRdb on the PCR reads, gives a single entry per CDR3 protein. The sample consists of thousands of distinct CDR3 sequences, around 65% of them appearing once. This receptor was obtained from a female donor with lung adenocarcinoma. The CD4 and CD8 labels of this study may be unreliable. This rearrangement joins TRBV6-5 to TRBJ1-1; D might be TRBD1 (5 bases). Input material: CD4+ T cells from the margin of a lung tumor. CDR3 coding DNA: TGTGCCAGCAGTTACTCGGCGGGGCCGAACACTGAAGCTTTCTTT. Protein product: CASSYSAGPNTEAFF.